The next 9 T cell receptor beta chains were all read from a single sample in a study of T cells in Graves' hyperthyroidism and ophthalmopathy. RNA transcripts yielded amplified TCR beta CDR3 regions. Initially, a first-round RT-PCR of the TCR CDR3 employed the HTBI primer set. TCRdb recomputed calls from the multiplex PCR reads with MiXCR, one row per CDR3 protein. The sample shows about 420,000 distinct CDR3 sequences, roughly an eighth of them seen only once. The sequenced sample was blood. The receptor set was obtained from a woman between 18 and 30 years old with Graves' hyperthyroidism.

This clonotype was seen at least ten times. This sequence joins TRBV6-1 and TRBJ2-7; TRBD2 might be the D (6 bases). Germline CDR1 is MNHNS and CDR2 is SASEGT. Trimming removed 5 bases from V and 3 bases from J, with 20 bases in between. The CDR3 sequence is 16 residues long. CDR3 sequence: CASSLNSGLEGYEQYF. CDR3 sequence (DNA): TGTGCCAGCAGTTTAAACTCGGGACTGGAGGGCTACGAGCAGTACTTC.

The chain carries TRBV25-1 and TRBJ2-2; D tentatively fits TRBD1 or TRBD2 (6 bases each). This CDR3 has 15 amino acids. The ends were cut back, 3 bases at V and 7 bases at J, with 15 bases in the middle. The germline V gene encodes CDR1 MGHDK and CDR2 SYGVNS. The CDR3 spells CASSDRTGRGGELFF. CDR3 bases: TGTGCCAGCAGTGATCGTACAGGGCGGGGCGGGGAGCTGTTTTTT.

This chain connects TRBV19 to TRBJ1-2; the match to TRBD1 covers 7 bases. Germline CDR1 is LNHDA and CDR2 is SQIVND (reference sequence). The CDR3 contains 12 residues. V was clipped by 8 bases and J by 5 bases; unmatched bases: 5. Written as DNA, the CDR3 is TGTGCCAGTGGATCGGGACAGTATGGCTACACCTTC. It codes for CASGSGQYGYTF.

The chain couples TRBV20-1 to TRBJ1-4; TRBD1 is a possible D gene (6 bases). CDR3 size: 15 residues. Germline V lookup: CDR1 DFQATT, CDR2 SNEGSKA (reference sequence). Trimming took off 2 bases at V and 2 bases at J, with 12 bases between the two ends. The CDR3: CSARRGGLTNEKLFF. In nucleotides, the CDR3 is TGCAGTGCTAGACGAGGGGGTTTGACTAATGAAAAACTGTTTTTT.

This clonotype came up many times. The chain employs TRBV7-2 and TRBJ1-1; D remains unclear. Trimming shortened V by 1 base and J by 5 bases, and 11 bases separated the two germline ends. Germline V gene data show CDR1 as SGHTA and CDR2 as FQGNSA. This CDR3 is 14 amino acids long. The chain's CDR3 is CASSLGIRLTEAFF. The CDR3 DNA is TGTGCCAGCAGCTTAGGGATTCGGCTGACTGAAGCTTTCTTT.

A few counts support this clonotype. The V and J genes are TRBV3-1 and TRBJ2-7; the match to TRBD2 covers 9 bases. V lost 1 base and J lost 4; bases outside the gene matches: 8. This CDR3 is built from 16 residues. The germline gives CDR1 LGHDT, CDR2 YNNKEL (reference sequence). CDR3 in amino acids: CASSQGHKGLAYEQYF. CDR3 nucleotide sequence: TGTGCCAGCAGCCAAGGTCATAAGGGACTAGCTTACGAGCAGTACTTC.

This clonotype was counted ten times or more. V usage is TRBV12-3 or TRBV12-4 and J usage is TRBJ1-5, with 8 positions matching TRBD1. The V gene end was trimmed by 10 bases and the J gene end by 4 bases; junction bases not matched to a gene: 9. This CDR3 has 14 residues. For the CDR3, the DNA is TGTGCCATCGGTGGACAGGGCGTAAATCAGCCCCAGCATTTT. This codes for CAIGGQGVNQPQHF.

V usage is TRBV19 and J usage is TRBJ2-5; D is possibly TRBD2 (5 bases). Germline V gives CDR1 LNHDA, CDR2 SQIVND (reference sequence). The CDR3 sequence is 13 residues long. The V gene lost 1 base and the J gene lost 4 bases, with 7 bases spanning the gap. For the CDR3, the DNA is TGTGCCAGTAGTATAGTAGAGGGAGAGACCCAGTACTTC. It encodes CASSIVEGETQYF.

This clonotype showed up many times. The chain uses TRBV12-3 or TRBV12-4 and TRBJ2-7; D is uncertain. V gave up 5 bases and J gave up 2 bases, with 13 bases separating them. The length of the CDR3 is 14 residues. The CDR3 nucleotides are TGTGCCAGCAGTCACCCGGACGGTCCCTACGAGCAGTACTTC. This sequence encodes CASSHPDGPYEQYF.